This record concerns one T cell receptor beta chain sequence. The data were obtained in a study of T cell responses to AZD1222 COVID-19 vaccine. Assay: immunoSEQ multiplex PCR; the TCRdb copy retains only in-frame clones and omits some. The sample carries about 190,000 clones, around 94% recorded once. Sequencing was performed on peripheral blood, taken 28 days after the second dose of the MenACWY control vaccine. The clonotype comes from an adult who received the MenACWY meningococcal vaccine as a control.

The CDR3 sequence: CAIRGTSGSSYEQYF. Here the CDR3 DNA reads TGTGCCATCAGAGGGACTAGCGGGAGCAGCTACGAGCAGTACTTC. The chain combines TRBV10-3 with TRBJ2-7; 14 nucleotides align to TRBD2. V was pared by 6 bases and J by 3 bases, with 4 bases of the junction left unmatched. The CDR3 consists of 15 residues. From germline, CDR1 is ENHRY and CDR2 SYGVKD.